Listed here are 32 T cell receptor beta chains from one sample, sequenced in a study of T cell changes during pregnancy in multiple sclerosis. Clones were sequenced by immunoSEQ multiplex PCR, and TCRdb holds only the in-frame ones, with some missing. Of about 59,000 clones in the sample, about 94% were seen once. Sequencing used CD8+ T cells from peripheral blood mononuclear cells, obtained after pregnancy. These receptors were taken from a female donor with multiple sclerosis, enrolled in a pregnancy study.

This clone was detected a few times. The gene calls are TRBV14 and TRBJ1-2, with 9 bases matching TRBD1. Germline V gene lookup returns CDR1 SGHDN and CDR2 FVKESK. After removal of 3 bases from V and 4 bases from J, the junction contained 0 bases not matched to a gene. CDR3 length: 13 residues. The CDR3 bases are TGTGCCAGCAGCCAGGACAGGGGCTATGGCTACACCTTC. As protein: CASSQDRGYGYTF.

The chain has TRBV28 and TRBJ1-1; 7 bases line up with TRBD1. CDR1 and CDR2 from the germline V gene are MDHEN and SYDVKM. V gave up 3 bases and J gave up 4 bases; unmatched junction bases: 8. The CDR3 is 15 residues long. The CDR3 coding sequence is TGTGCCAGCAGTTTTATCCCTCCAGGGGGCACTGAAGCTTTCTTT. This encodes CASSFIPPGGTEAFF. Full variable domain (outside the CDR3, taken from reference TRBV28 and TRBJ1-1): DVKVTQSSRYLVKRTGEKVFLECVQDMDHENMFWYRQDPGLGLRLIYFSYDVKMKEKGDIPEGYSVSREKKERFSLILESASTNQTSMYLCASSFIPPGGTEAFFGQGTRLTVV.

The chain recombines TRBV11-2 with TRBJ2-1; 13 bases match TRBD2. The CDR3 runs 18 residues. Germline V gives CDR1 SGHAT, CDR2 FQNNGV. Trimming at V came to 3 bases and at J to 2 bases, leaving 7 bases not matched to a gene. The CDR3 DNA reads TGTGCCAGCAGCTTGCGTCTAGGGACTAGCGGGGCCTACAATGAGCAGTTCTTC. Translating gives CASSLRLGTSGAYNEQFF.

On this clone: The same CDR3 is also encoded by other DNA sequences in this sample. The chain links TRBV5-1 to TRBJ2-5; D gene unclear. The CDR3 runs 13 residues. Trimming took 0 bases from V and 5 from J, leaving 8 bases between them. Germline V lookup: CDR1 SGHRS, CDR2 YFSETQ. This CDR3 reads CASSLAEEETQYF. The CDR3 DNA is TGCGCCAGCAGCTTGGCCGAGGAGGAGACCCAGTACTTC.

The CDR3 coding sequence is TGCGCCAGCAGCTTGCCCAGCGGGACTAGCACAGATACGCAGTATTTT. This translates into CASSLPSGTSTDTQYF. V is TRBV5-1 and J is TRBJ2-3; 7 nucleotides line up with TRBD2. The germline V gene has CDR1 SGHRS and CDR2 YFSETQ. The length of the CDR3 is 16 residues. V was pared by 1 base and J by 0 bases, with 5 bases of the junction left unmatched.

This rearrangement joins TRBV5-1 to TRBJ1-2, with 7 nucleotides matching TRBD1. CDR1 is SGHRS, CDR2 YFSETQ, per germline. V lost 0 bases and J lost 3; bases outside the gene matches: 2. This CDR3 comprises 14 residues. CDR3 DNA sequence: TGCGCCAGCAGCTTGGAGGGGGCGTACTATGGCTACACCTTC. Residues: CASSLEGAYYGYTF.

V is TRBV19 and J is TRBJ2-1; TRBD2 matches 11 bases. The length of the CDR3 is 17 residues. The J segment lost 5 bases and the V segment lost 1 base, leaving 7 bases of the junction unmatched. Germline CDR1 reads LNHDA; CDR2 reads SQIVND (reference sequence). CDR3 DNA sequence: TGTGCCAGTAGTATAGTACTAGCGGGAGTCTTCAACAATGAGCAGTTCTTC. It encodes CASSIVLAGVFNNEQFF.

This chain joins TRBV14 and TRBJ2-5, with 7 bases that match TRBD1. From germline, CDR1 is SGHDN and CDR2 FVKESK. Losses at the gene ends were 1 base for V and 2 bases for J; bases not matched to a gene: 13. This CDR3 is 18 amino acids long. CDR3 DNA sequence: TGTGCCAGCAGCCAAGGAGGATTAGGGGTCAGGGGGCAAGAGACCCAGTACTTC. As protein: CASSQGGLGVRGQETQYF. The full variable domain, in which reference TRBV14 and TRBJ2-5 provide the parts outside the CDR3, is EAGVTQFPSHSVIEKGQTVTLRCDPISGHDNLYWYRRVMGKEIKFLLHFVKESKQDESGMPNNRFLAERTGGTYSTLKVQPAELEDSGVYFCASSQGGLGVRGQETQYFGPGTRLLVL.

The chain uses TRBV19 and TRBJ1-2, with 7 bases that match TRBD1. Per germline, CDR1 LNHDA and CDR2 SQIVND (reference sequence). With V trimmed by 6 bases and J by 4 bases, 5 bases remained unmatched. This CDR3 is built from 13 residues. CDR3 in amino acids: CASSHRGGYGYTF. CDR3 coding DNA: TGTGCCAGTAGCCACAGGGGTGGCTATGGCTACACCTTC.

Here the CDR3 reads CASSPNLGGQKFEAFF. In DNA, the CDR3 is TGTGCCAGCAGTCCGAATTTGGGGGGACAGAAATTTGAAGCTTTCTTT. This chain joins TRBV27 and TRBJ1-1, with 7 bases identical to TRBD1. CDR1 and CDR2 (germline): MNHEY, SMNVEV (reference sequence). The junction had 16 bases not matched to a gene; V was cut back by 5 bases and J by 7 bases. CDR3 size: 16 residues.

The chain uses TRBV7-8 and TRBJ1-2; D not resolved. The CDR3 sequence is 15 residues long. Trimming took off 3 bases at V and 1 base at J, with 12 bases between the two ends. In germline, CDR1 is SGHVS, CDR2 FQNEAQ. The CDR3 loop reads CASSFAAVSNYGYTF. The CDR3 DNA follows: TGTGCCAGCAGCTTCGCGGCGGTCAGTAACTATGGCTACACCTTC.

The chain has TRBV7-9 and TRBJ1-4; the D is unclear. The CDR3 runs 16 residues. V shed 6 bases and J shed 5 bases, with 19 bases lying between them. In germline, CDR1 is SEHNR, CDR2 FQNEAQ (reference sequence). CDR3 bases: TGTGCCAGCAGGTTCGACCGGGTCCCAGAGAATGAAAAACTGTTTTTT. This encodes CASRFDRVPENEKLFF.

For the CDR3, the DNA is TGTGCCAGCAGCCAGGAGACGGAACGGCTGTTTTTT. The encoded protein is CASSQETERLFF. J is TRBJ1-4 and V is TRBV16; no clear D. Trimming left V 3 bases short and J 14 bases short, with 13 bases between. The CDR3 is made up of 12 amino acids. CDR1 is KGHSY and CDR2 is FQNENV in the germline V gene.

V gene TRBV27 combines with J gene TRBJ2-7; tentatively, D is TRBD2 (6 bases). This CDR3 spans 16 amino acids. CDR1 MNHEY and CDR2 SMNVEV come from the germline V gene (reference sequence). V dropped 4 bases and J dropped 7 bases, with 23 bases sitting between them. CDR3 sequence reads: CASSSTPGTQGREQYF. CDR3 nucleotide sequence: TGTGCCAGCAGTTCGACACCCGGGACTCAAGGGAGGGAGCAGTACTTC.

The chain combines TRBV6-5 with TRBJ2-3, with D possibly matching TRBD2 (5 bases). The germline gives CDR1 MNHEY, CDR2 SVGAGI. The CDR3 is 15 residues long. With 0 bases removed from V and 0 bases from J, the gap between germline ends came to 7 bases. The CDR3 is CASSYSGGSTDTQYF. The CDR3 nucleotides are TGTGCCAGCAGTTACTCGGGCGGGAGCACAGATACGCAGTATTTT.

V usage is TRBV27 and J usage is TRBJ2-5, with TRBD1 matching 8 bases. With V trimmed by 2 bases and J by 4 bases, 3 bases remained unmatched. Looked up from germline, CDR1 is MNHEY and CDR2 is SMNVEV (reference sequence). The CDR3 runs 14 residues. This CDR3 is CASSLGRGRETQYF. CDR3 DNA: TGTGCCAGCAGTTTAGGCAGGGGGCGAGAGACCCAGTACTTC.

The CDR3 nucleotides are TGTGCCAGCAGCAACCGACTAGCGGACTCCTACAATGAGCAGTTCTTC. Protein sequence: CASSNRLADSYNEQFF. This chain uses TRBV9 with TRBJ2-1; TRBD2 matches at 9 bases. The CDR3 totals 16 residues. The germline V gene has CDR1 SGDLS and CDR2 YYNGEE. Trimming at V came to 4 bases and at J to 0 bases, leaving 5 bases not matched to a gene.

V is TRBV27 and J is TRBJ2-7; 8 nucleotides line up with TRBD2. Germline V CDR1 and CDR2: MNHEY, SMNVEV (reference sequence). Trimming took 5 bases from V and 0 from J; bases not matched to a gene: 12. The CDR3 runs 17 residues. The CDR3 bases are TGTGCCAGCAGTCCGCGGATGGCGGGAGGCCCCTCCTACGAGCAGTACTTC. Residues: CASSPRMAGGPSYEQYF.

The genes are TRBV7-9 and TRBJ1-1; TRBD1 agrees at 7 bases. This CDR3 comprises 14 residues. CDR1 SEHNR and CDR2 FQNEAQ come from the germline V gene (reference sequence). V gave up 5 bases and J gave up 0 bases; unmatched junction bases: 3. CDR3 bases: TGTGCCAGCAGCCGGGGACAGCTGAACACTGAAGCTTTCTTT. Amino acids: CASSRGQLNTEAFF.

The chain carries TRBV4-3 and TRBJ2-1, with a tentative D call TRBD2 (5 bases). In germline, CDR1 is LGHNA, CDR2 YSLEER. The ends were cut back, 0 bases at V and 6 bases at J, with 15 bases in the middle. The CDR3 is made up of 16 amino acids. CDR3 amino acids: CASSQDRGPHFNEQFF. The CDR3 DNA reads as TGCGCCAGCAGCCAAGATAGAGGGCCGCACTTCAATGAGCAGTTCTTC.

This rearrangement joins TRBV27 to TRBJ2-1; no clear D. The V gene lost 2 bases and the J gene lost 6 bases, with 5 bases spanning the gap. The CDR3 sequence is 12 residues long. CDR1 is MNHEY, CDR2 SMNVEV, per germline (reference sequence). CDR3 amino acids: CASSLPGNEQFF. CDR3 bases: TGTGCCAGCAGTTTACCCGGCAATGAGCAGTTCTTC.

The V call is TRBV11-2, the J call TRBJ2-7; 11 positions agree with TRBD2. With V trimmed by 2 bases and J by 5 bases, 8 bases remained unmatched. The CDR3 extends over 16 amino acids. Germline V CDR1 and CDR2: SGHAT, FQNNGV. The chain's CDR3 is CASSLTSGRVRDEQYF. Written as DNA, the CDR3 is TGTGCCAGCAGCTTAACTAGCGGGAGAGTGCGGGACGAGCAGTACTTC.

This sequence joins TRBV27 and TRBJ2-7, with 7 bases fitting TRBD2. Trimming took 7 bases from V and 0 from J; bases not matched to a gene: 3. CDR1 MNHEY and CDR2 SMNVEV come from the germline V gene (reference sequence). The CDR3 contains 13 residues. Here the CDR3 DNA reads TGTGCCAGCAAAGGACTAGACTCCTACGAGCAGTACTTC. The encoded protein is CASKGLDSYEQYF.

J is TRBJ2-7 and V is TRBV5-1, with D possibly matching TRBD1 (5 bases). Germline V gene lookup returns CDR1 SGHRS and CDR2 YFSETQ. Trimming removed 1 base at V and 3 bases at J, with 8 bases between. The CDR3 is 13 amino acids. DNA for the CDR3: TGCGCCAGCAGCTTGTACCAGGGCTACGAGCAGTACTTC. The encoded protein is CASSLYQGYEQYF.

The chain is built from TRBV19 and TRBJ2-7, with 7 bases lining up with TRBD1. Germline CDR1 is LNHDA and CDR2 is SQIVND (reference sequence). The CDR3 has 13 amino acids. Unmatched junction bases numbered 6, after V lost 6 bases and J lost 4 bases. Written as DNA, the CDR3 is TGTGCCAGTAGCCCCGACAGGGAGTACGAGCAGTACTTC. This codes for CASSPDREYEQYF.

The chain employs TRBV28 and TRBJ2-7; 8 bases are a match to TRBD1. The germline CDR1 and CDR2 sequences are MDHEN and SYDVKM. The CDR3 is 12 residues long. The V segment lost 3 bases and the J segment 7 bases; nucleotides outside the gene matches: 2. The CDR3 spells CASSFDRGEQYF. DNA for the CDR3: TGTGCCAGCAGTTTTGACAGGGGAGAGCAGTACTTC.

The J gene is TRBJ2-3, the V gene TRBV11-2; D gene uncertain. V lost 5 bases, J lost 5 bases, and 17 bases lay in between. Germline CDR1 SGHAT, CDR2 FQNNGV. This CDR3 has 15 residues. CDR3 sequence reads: CASSLHYSAGDTQYF. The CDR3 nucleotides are TGTGCCAGCAGCCTTCACTACTCCGCCGGAGATACGCAGTATTTT. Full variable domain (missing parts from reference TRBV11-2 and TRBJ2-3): EAGVAQSPRYKIIEKRQSVAFWCNPISGHATLYWYQQILGQGPKLLIQFQNNGVVDDSQLPKDRFSAERLKGVDSTLKIQPAKLEDSAVYLCASSLHYSAGDTQYFGPGTRLTVL.

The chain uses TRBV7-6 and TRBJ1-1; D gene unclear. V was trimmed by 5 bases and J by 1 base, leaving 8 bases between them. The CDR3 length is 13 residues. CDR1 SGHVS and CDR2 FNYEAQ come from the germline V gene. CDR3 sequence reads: CASSGGGNTEAFF. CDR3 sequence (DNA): TGTGCCAGCAGCGGAGGTGGGAACACTGAAGCTTTCTTT. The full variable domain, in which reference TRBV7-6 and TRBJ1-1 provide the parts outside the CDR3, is GAGVSQSPRYKVTKRGQDVALRCDPISGHVSLYWYRQALGQGPEFLTYFNYEAQQDKSGLPNDRFSAERPEGSISTLTIQRTEQRDSAMYRCASSGGGNTEAFFGQGTRLTVV.

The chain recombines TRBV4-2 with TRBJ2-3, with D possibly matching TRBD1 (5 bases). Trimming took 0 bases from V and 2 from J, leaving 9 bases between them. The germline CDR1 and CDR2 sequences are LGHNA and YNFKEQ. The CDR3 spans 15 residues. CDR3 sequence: CASSQEDRTTDTQYF. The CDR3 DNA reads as TGTGCCAGCAGCCAAGAAGACAGAACCACAGATACGCAGTATTTT.

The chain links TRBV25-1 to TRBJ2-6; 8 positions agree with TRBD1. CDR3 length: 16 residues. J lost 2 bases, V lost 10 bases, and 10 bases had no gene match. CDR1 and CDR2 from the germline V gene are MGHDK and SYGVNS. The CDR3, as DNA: TGTGCCACCTCAGGACAGGGTGAAGCTGGGGCCAACGTCCTGACTTTC. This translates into CATSGQGEAGANVLTF.

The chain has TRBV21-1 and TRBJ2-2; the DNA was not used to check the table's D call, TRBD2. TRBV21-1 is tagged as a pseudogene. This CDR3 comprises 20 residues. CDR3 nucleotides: TGTGCCAGCAGCAAGGGGCGGCCGGGACTAGCGGGAGCGAACACCGGGGAGCTGTTTTTT. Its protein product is CASSKGRPGLAGANTGELFF.

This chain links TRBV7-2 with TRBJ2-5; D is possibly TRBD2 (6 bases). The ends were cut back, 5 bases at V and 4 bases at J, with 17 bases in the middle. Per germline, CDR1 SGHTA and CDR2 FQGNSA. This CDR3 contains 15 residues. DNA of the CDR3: TGTGCCAGCAGCCCCATTTCGGGAGTGCTAGAGACCCAGTACTTC. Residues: CASSPISGVLETQYF.